Included here is one TCR beta chain sequence, with context. This sample was included in a study of T cell responses to AZD1222 COVID-19 vaccine. Produced via immunoSEQ multiplex PCR; TCRdb's table is partial and in-frame only. This table has 110,000 or so clones, approximately 88% appearing once. The CDR3 covers 14 residues. V lost 6 bases, J lost 1 base, and 12 bases lay in between. Germline V gene data show CDR1 as SGHVS and CDR2 as FQNEAQ. The TCR sequence derives from an adult who received the AZD1222 COVID-19 vaccine. The chain carries TRBV7-8 and TRBJ1-1; tentative D call: TRBD1 (5 bases). This sample comprised peripheral blood, obtained 28 days after the second AZD1222 dose. As DNA, the CDR3 is TGTGCCAGCAGGGTAGGGGAGCGGAACACTGAAGCTTTCTTT. It specifies CASRVGERNTEAFF.